Shown below are 5 T cell receptor beta chains from a single sample sequenced in a study of STAT5B mutations in CD4+ large granular lymphocyte leukemia. The protocol was immunoSEQ multiplex PCR, while the TCRdb copy is restricted to in-frame clones and leaves out a portion. The data hold 30,000 to 40,000 clones, with roughly 82% observed a single time. The specimen was CD4+ T cells from blood buffy coats. Source of these receptors: a human donor in good health.

The V and J genes are TRBV6-1 and TRBJ1-1; no firm D call. Trimming removed 5 bases at V and 1 base at J, with 8 bases between. From germline, CDR1 is MNHNS and CDR2 SASEGT. The CDR3 consists of 13 residues. The CDR3 protein is CASSPPGNTEAFF. In nucleotides, the CDR3 is TGTGCCAGCAGTCCCCCGGGGAACACTGAAGCTTTCTTT.

The chain uses TRBV11-2 and TRBJ2-3, with 14 positions matching TRBD2. The germline V gene has CDR1 SGHAT and CDR2 FQNNGV. CDR3 size: 18 residues. The J segment lost 4 bases and the V segment lost 2 bases, leaving 8 bases of the junction unmatched. CDR3 coding DNA: TGTGCCAGCAGCTTAAGACTAGCGGGGGGGCCTTCCCCAGATACGCAGTATTTT. It codes for CASSLRLAGGPSPDTQYF.

The V and J genes are TRBV7-9 and TRBJ1-5; D not certain. The CDR3 extends over 14 amino acids. The germline V gene encodes CDR1 SEHNR and CDR2 FQNEAQ (reference sequence). The ends were cut back, 1 base at V and 5 bases at J, with 9 bases in the middle. The CDR3 sequence: CASSLDWGDQPQHF. In DNA, the CDR3 is TGTGCCAGCAGCTTAGATTGGGGAGATCAGCCCCAGCATTTT.

CDR3 sequence (DNA): TGCGCCAGCAGCCAAGGGGTAACGAACACCGGGGAGCTGTTTTTT. Translation gives CASSQGVTNTGELFF. J is TRBJ2-2 and V is TRBV4-1, with D uncertain. V was trimmed by 1 base and J by 0 bases, leaving 6 bases between them. The CDR3 has 15 residues. Germline V gene lookup returns CDR1 MGHRA and CDR2 YSYEKL.

V is TRBV7-9 and J is TRBJ1-4; unclear D gene. Germline V gene data show CDR1 as SEHNR and CDR2 as FQNEAQ (reference sequence). The V and J ends lost 3 bases and 4 bases respectively, with 12 bases between them. This CDR3 region has 15 residues. CDR3 coding DNA: TGTGCCAGCAGCTTCAAGGCACGGATTAATGAAAAACTGTTTTTT. This codes for CASSFKARINEKLFF. The variable domain in full, with the rest retrieved from reference TRBV7-9 and TRBJ1-4, is DTGVSQNPRHKITKRGQNVTFRCDPISEHNRLYWYRQTLGQGPEFLTYFQNEAQLEKSRLLSDRFSAERPKGSFSTLEIQRTEQGDSAMYLCASSFKARINEKLFFGSGTQLSVL.